The rows below give T cell receptor beta chains drawn from one sample of a study of blood T cell repertoires in COVID-19. Only in-frame clones appear in the TCRdb table, and some are missing; sequencing was by immunoSEQ multiplex PCR. The sample has fewer than 700,000 clones, around 90% seen once. Input material: peripheral blood. Source of these receptors: a woman aged 50 to 60 with COVID-19, enrolled during active disease. The CDR3 runs from the conserved cysteine through the conserved F or W. A D gene is named only where the DNA matches it firmly. Clone size appears in some rows only: once, few, many, or a class for an expanded clone.

size	V	D	J	CDR3	DNA
.	TRBV6-1	.	TRBJ2-4	CASSEGLIQYF	TGTGCCAGCAGTGAAGGTCTGATTCAGTACTTC
.	TRBV11-2	TRBD1	TRBJ2-3	CASDEGQISTDTQYF	TGTGCCAGCGACGAGGGACAGATAAGCACAGATACGCAGTATTTT
.	TRBV4-2	.	TRBJ2-3	CASSQDIGTDTQYF	TGTGCCAGCAGCCAAGATATTGGCACAGATACGCAGTATTTT
.	TRBV28	.	TRBJ1-1	CASSLGGVAFF	TGTGCCAGCAGTTTGGGGGGGGTGGCTTTCTTT
.	TRBV15	.	TRBJ1-4	CATSGPGESTNEKLFF	TGTGCCACCAGCGGCCCCGGGGAGTCAACTAATGAAAAACTGTTTTTT
.	TRBV19	.	TRBJ1-1	CASTPSSGGPEAFF	TGTGCCAGTACCCCATCCAGCGGTGGGCCTGAAGCTTTCTTT
once	TRBV7-6	.	TRBJ1-4	CASTPLEEGIANEKLFF	TGTGCCAGCACCCCCCTGGAGGAGGGCATCGCTAATGAAAAACTGTTTTTT
.	TRBV3-1/TRBV3-2	.	TRBJ1-5	CASSQGRGGNQPQHF	TGTGCCAGCAGCCAAGGACGGGGGGGGAATCAGCCCCAGCATTTT
.	TRBV5-4	TRBD1	TRBJ1-5	CASTRDRGWPQHF	TGTGCCAGCACCCGGGACAGGGGGTGGCCCCAGCATTTT
.	TRBV7-6	TRBD1	TRBJ1-1	CASSRGGRGGFTEAFF	TGTGCCAGCAGCCGAGGGGGCAGGGGCGGGTTTACTGAAGCTTTCTTT
.	TRBV2	.	TRBJ1-2	CASSAPAVWKAAANYGYTF	TGTGCCAGCAGTGCCCCGGCCGTTTGGAAAGCGGCAGCTAACTATGGCTACACCTTC
.	TRBV7-9	.	TRBJ1-4	CASSLGGANEKLFF	TGTGCCAGCAGCTTAGGGGGAGCTAATGAAAAACTGTTTTTT
.	TRBV12-3/TRBV12-4	.	TRBJ2-1	CASSNQGWEQFF	TGTGCCAGCAGTAACCAGGGATGGGAGCAGTTCTTC
.	TRBV6-4	.	TRBJ2-2	CASSEFTGPNTGELFF	TGTGCCAGCAGTGAATTTACAGGCCCGAACACCGGGGAGCTGTTTTTT
.	TRBV25-1	.	TRBJ1-5	CASSLGAGQPQHF	TGTGCCAGCAGTTTGGGGGCAGGTCAGCCCCAGCATTTT
.	TRBV11-3	.	TRBJ2-5	CASSLGGDKTQYF	TGTGCCAGCAGCTTAGGAGGGGACAAGACCCAGTACTTC
.	TRBV19	TRBD1	TRBJ1-5	CASTTGGFNQPQHF	TGTGCCAGTACCACAGGGGGCTTCAATCAGCCCCAGCATTTT